This TCR beta chain derives from a study of control samples from healthy donors and cancer patients. The method was immunoSEQ multiplex PCR; TCRdb's version includes in-frame clones alone and lacks a portion of them. The sample shows some 130,000 clones, approximately 90% of them seen only once. Sequenced: blood. This clonotype was sampled from a man aged 18 to 35 in good health.

CDR3 sequence reads: CASGLVDRDRFYYGYTF. CDR3 bases: TGTGCTAGTGGTTTGGTAGATAGGGACAGATTCTACTATGGCTACACCTTC. V and J are TRBV12-5 and TRBJ1-2; the match to TRBD1 covers 7 bases. CDR1 is LGHNT and CDR2 is FRNRAP in the germline V gene. J was trimmed by 3 bases and V by 0 bases; bases with no gene match: 10. This CDR3 region has 17 residues. Full variable domain (remainder filled in from reference TRBV12-5 and TRBJ1-2): DARVTQTPRHKVTEMGQEVTMRCQPILGHNTVFWYRQTMMQGLELLAYFRNRAPLDDSGMPKDRFSAEMPDATLATLKIQPSEPRDSAVYFCASGLVDRDRFYYGYTFGSGTRLTVV.